This T cell receptor beta chain was recovered during a study of glioma-infiltrating T cells. Study results and limitations: Only very few CDR3 sequences appeared in both tissue and blood. Above-expected tissue-blood divergence occurred in all gliomas, most in low-grade ones.

This clonotype appeared many times. Its antigen is not identified. Using RNA template, CDR3s of TCR alpha and beta were amplified with iRepertoire arm-PCR. Input was roughly 85-450 ng of tissue mRNA or PBMC total RNA. TCRdb re-derived calls from the multiplex PCR reads in MiXCR, one entry per CDR3 protein. The repertoire consists of fewer than 200,000 distinct CDR3 sequences, with over 40% occurring once and the leading ten covering roughly 5.2%. Germline CDR1 reads SQVTM; CDR2 reads ANQGSEA. V was shortened by 1 base and J by 5 bases, with 4 bases between the two germline ends. The CDR3 loop spans 11 amino acids.

This chain uses TRBV29-1 with TRBJ2-3; the D is unclear. What was sequenced was glioma tissue, nonneoplastic brain tissue, or PBMCs (not recorded which). The source of this sequence is a human donor with low-grade glioma or glioblastoma, undergoing nonglioma brain surgery, or in good health (not recorded which). The CDR3 nucleotides read TGCAGCGTTGAAGGTCAAGATACGCAGTATTTT. This encodes CSVEGQDTQYF.